Shown below are 6 T cell receptor beta chains from a single sample sequenced in a study of graft-versus-host responses after intestinal transplantation. Sequenced by immunoSEQ multiplex PCR; TCRdb stores in-frame clones only, minus some. Among just under 100,000 clones listed, approximately 92% were seen once. The source was PBMCs, collected just under 460 days after intestinal transplant. These receptors were obtained from a human patient who received an intestinal transplant, so some T cells may come from the graft donor.

This clone was seen just once. CDR3 amino acids: CASSWGSQPQHF. Here the CDR3 DNA reads TGTGCCAGCAGTTGGGGGAGTCAGCCCCAGCATTTT. The V and J genes are TRBV28 and TRBJ1-5; D is possibly TRBD1 (5 bases). V lost 4 bases and J 6 bases, leaving 7 bases between the germline ends. This CDR3 comprises 12 residues. Germline lookup yields CDR1 MDHEN and CDR2 SYDVKM.

The V gene is TRBV5-5, the J gene TRBJ1-4; D unresolved. Trimming stripped 0 bases from V and 4 bases from J, with 10 bases between. Germline CDR1 and CDR2: SGHKS and YYEKEE (reference sequence). This CDR3 has 15 residues. CDR3 bases: TGTGCCAGCAGCTTGGCCAGGAGTATTAATGAAAAACTGTTTTTT. Protein product: CASSLARSINEKLFF.

This clone was found a few times. The chain combines TRBV5-6 with TRBJ2-7; D is unclear. Trimming removed 4 bases at V and 2 bases at J, with 7 bases between. Germline V CDR1 and CDR2: SGHDT, YYEEEE. The CDR3 length is 12 residues. The CDR3 spells CASSDGTYEQYF. The DNA for the CDR3 is TGTGCCAGCAGCGACGGAACCTACGAGCAGTACTTC.

The V call is TRBV12-5, the J call TRBJ1-1; D gene uncertain. The germline CDR1 and CDR2 sequences are LGHNT and FRNRAP. V lost 5 bases to trimming and J lost 1 base, with 11 bases between them. CDR3 length: 14 residues. The CDR3 here is CASGPLGPNTEAFF. CDR3 coding DNA: TGTGCTAGTGGTCCCCTGGGCCCGAACACTGAAGCTTTCTTT.

CDR3 sequence reads: CATSRGGGGTEAFF. CDR3 DNA sequence: TGTGCCACCAGCAGAGGTGGGGGGGGCACTGAAGCTTTCTTT. J is TRBJ1-1 and V is TRBV15; possible D gene TRBD1, 5 bases. Trimming pared 1 base from V and 4 bases from J, leaving 10 bases between. CDR1 LNHNV and CDR2 YYDKDF come from the germline V gene (reference sequence). The CDR3 length is 14 residues. The variable domain in full, with the rest retrieved from reference TRBV15 and TRBJ1-1, is DAMVIQNPRYQVTQFGKPVTLSCSQTLNHNVMYWYQQKSSQAPKLLFHYYDKDFNNEADTPDNFQSRRPNTSFCFLDIRSPGLGDTAMYLCATSRGGGGTEAFFGQGTRLTVV.

The rearrangement joins TRBV11-1 to TRBJ2-3, with no clear D. V lost 3 bases and J lost 6, with 10 bases in between. The CDR3 length is 13 residues. Germline CDR1 and CDR2: SGHAT and FQDESV (reference sequence). The CDR3 loop reads CASSFTYRDTQYF. The DNA for the CDR3 is TGTGCCAGCAGCTTCACCTATCGGGATACGCAGTATTTT.